The 3 T cell receptor beta chains below all came from one sample that was sequenced in a study of blood T cell repertoires in COVID-19. The table came from immunoSEQ multiplex PCR; TCRdb's copy has only in-frame clones and leaves some out. The sample holds 400,000 to 450,000 clones; around 89% are singletons and the top ten take around 1.5%. Sequenced sample: peripheral blood. The receptors were sampled from a woman in her forties with COVID-19, enrolled during active disease.

J is TRBJ1-6 and V is TRBV6-6; the match to TRBD1 covers 7 bases. Looked up from germline, CDR1 is MNHNY and CDR2 is SVGAGI (reference sequence). This CDR3 spans 16 amino acids. The V gene end was trimmed by 6 bases and the J gene end by 1 base; junction bases not matched to a gene: 6. This CDR3 is CASRPTGRSYNSPLHF. CDR3 in DNA: TGTGCCAGCAGGCCGACAGGGCGGTCCTATAATTCACCCCTCCACTTT.

The genes are TRBV7-6 and TRBJ2-5; D is uncertain. This CDR3 has 12 residues. CDR1 is SGHVS and CDR2 is FNYEAQ in the germline V gene. Trimming cost V 5 bases and J 2 bases, with 6 bases left between them. The CDR3 here is CASSLLQETQYF. DNA for the CDR3: TGTGCCAGCAGCCTCCTTCAAGAGACCCAGTACTTC.

The chain joins TRBV3-1 (or the pseudogene TRBV3-2) to TRBJ1-1; D call uncertain. V was clipped by 0 bases and J by 5 bases, with 13 bases between them. CDR1 is LGHDT, CDR2 YNNKEL, per germline (reference sequence). The CDR3 length is 15 residues. The CDR3 spells CASSQDSGRRTEAFF. CDR3 DNA: TGTGCCAGCAGCCAAGATAGCGGCAGGCGGACTGAAGCTTTCTTT.